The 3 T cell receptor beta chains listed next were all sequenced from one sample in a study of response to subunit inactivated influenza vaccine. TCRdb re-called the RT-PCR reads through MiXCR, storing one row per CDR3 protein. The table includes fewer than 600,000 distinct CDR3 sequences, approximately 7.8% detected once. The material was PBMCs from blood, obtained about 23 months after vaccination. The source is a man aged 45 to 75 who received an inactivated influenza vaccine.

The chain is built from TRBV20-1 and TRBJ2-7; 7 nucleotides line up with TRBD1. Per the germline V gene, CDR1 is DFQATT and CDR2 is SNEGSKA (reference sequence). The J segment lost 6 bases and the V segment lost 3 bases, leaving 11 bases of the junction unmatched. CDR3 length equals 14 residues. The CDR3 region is CSASTGAFGGEQYF. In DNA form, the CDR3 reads TGCAGTGCTAGTACAGGGGCGTTTGGGGGCGAGCAGTACTTC.

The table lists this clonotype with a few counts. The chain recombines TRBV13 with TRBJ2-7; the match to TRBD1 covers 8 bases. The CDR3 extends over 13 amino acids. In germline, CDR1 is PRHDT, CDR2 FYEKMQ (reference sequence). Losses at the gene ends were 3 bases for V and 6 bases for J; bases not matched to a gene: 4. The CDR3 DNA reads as TGTGCCAGCAGCTTGTCAGGGGGCGTCGAGCAGTACTTC. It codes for CASSLSGGVEQYF.

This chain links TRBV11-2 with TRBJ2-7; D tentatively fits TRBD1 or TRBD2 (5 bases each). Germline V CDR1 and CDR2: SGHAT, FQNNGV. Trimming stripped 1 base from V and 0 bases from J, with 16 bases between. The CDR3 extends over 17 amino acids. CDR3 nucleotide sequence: TGTGCCAGCAGCTTAGCATTTACGGGACGCCACTCCTACGAGCAGTACTTC. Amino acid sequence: CASSLAFTGRHSYEQYF. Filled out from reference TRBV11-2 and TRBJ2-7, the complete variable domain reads EAGVAQSPRYKIIEKRQSVAFWCNPISGHATLYWYQQILGQGPKLLIQFQNNGVVDDSQLPKDRFSAERLKGVDSTLKIQPAKLEDSAVYLCASSLAFTGRHSYEQYFGPGTRLTVT.